Sequencing of this T cell receptor beta chain was carried out in a study of shared T cell receptors in the human thymus. TCRdb's copy holds only in-frame clones and misses some; the assay was immunoSEQ multiplex PCR. The sample has about 660,000 clones; more than 75% are singletons. This clone has just a few counts. Separately, the same data were catalogued under a study of human thymus T cells. That investigation notes: Corrective surgery for congenital heart defects was being performed on the healthy Finnish infants who served as donors. Thymic resections from corrective heart surgery supplied the tissue. Thymic and blood repertoires appeared to show biased V and J gene usage.

Input material: thymocytes. This receptor was taken from a boy under two years old with a congenital heart defect.

CDR3 bases: TGTGCCAGCAGCCAAGAGCTAGCTTGGAAGTATTTT. Translating it yields CASSQELAWKYF. This sequence joins TRBV14 and TRBJ2-3; D might be TRBD2 (5 bases). The CDR3 covers 12 residues. V shed 0 bases and J shed 13 bases, with 11 bases lying between them. Germline V gene data show CDR1 as SGHDN and CDR2 as FVKESK.